Listed below are T cell receptor beta chains from one sample, sequenced in a study of T cell responses to AZD1222 COVID-19 vaccine. Clones were read by immunoSEQ multiplex PCR, and TCRdb kept only the in-frame ones, dropping some. The sample carries roughly 100,000 clones, around 80% recorded once. The starting material was peripheral blood, obtained on day 0 of AZD1222 vaccination. These receptors were taken from an adult in good health. Both conserved end residues are part of each CDR3. Each record gives: V gene, J gene, D gene, clone size, CDR3 protein, CDR3 DNA. A D gene is named only where the DNA matches it firmly. Clone sizes are given selectively: once, few, many, or a class where the clone is expanded.

TRBV19	TRBJ1-5	-	-	CASSQGASHNQPQHF	TGTGCCAGTAGTCAAGGGGCGAGTCACAATCAGCCCCAGCATTTT
TRBV7-9	TRBJ1-1	-	-	CASSLGFTEAFF	TGTGCCAGCAGCCTAGGGTTTACTGAAGCTTTCTTT
TRBV5-4	TRBJ2-5	TRBD2	once	CASSPGTSGGETQYF	TGTGCCAGCAGCCCCGGGACTAGCGGGGGGGAGACCCAGTACTTC
TRBV27	TRBJ1-6	-	-	CASSPGHSGGSPLHF	TGTGCCAGCAGTCCCGGACACTCCGGTGGTTCACCCCTCCACTTT
TRBV6-1	TRBJ2-2	TRBD2	-	CASSELASGGTYTGELFF	TGTGCCAGCAGTGAATTGGCTAGCGGGGGGACCTACACCGGGGAGCTGTTTTTT
TRBV9	TRBJ2-1	TRBD2	-	CASSARLASNEQFF	TGTGCCAGCAGCGCCCGACTAGCCTCCAATGAGCAGTTCTTC
TRBV6-5	TRBJ2-1	TRBD2	-	CASSRDYSSYNEQFF	TGTGCCAGCAGTCGGGACTACAGCTCCTACAATGAGCAGTTCTTC
TRBV12-3/TRBV12-4	TRBJ1-5	-	-	CASSPLEALPQHF	TGTGCCAGCAGCCCCTTGGAGGCCCTGCCCCAGCATTTT
TRBV6-2/TRBV6-3	TRBJ2-4	-	-	CASSYSRLAKNIQYF	TGTGCCAGCAGTTACAGCAGGCTAGCCAAAAACATTCAGTACTTC
TRBV5-6	TRBJ2-5	TRBD1	-	CASSQGQGQETQYF	TGTGCCAGCAGCCAGGGACAGGGCCAAGAGACCCAGTACTTC
TRBV7-2	TRBJ1-2	TRBD1	few	CASSLPTGAGGYTF	TGTGCCAGCAGCTTACCGACAGGGGCCGGCGGCTACACCTTC
TRBV5-5	TRBJ2-7	-	-	CASSLGLVPYEQYF	TGTGCCAGCAGCTTGGGACTAGTGCCTTACGAGCAGTACTTC
TRBV12-3/TRBV12-4	TRBJ1-1	-	-	CASTGGTAEAFF	TGTGCCAGCACCGGGGGAACAGCTGAAGCTTTCTTT
TRBV27	TRBJ1-5	-	-	CASSLFSGLDQPQHF	TGTGCCAGCAGTTTATTTTCAGGGTTGGATCAGCCCCAGCATTTT
TRBV4-3	TRBJ2-1	-	once	CASSLGGGDNEQFF	TGCGCCAGCAGCCTGGGAGGGGGGGACAATGAGCAGTTCTTC
TRBV6-2/TRBV6-3	TRBJ1-2	-	-	CASSYSTPGKTPGYTF	TGTGCCAGCAGTTACTCCACCCCAGGAAAGACCCCTGGCTACACCTTC
TRBV4-1	TRBJ2-7	-	few	CASSQDKAAYEQYF	TGCGCCAGCAGCCAAGATAAGGCGGCCTACGAGCAGTACTTC
TRBV18	TRBJ2-2	-	-	CASSPPVGPTGELFF	TGTGCCAGCTCACCACCGGTAGGGCCCACCGGGGAGCTGTTTTTT
TRBV27	TRBJ1-5	-	once	CASSSSIGQPQHF	TGTGCCAGCAGTTCCTCAATAGGTCAGCCCCAGCATTTT
TRBV5-1	TRBJ2-3	TRBD2	-	CASSSGGASTDTQYF	TGCGCCAGCAGCTCGGGGGGGGCGAGCACAGATACGCAGTATTTT
TRBV29-1	TRBJ2-7	-	few	CSGTRGSYEQYF	TGCTCCGGCACAAGGGGATCCTACGAGCAGTACTTC
TRBV7-9	TRBJ1-4	-	-	CASSPTRAGATNEKLFF	TGTGCCAGCAGCCCCACCAGGGCGGGGGCCACTAATGAAAAACTGTTTTTT
TRBV18	TRBJ1-2	-	-	CASSPRETAIYGYTF	TGTGCCAGCTCACCACGCGAGACAGCGATCTATGGCTACACCTTC
TRBV11-2	TRBJ2-2	TRBD1	once	CASSLRDRPTGELFF	TGTGCCAGCAGCCTCCGGGACAGGCCTACCGGGGAGCTGTTTTTT
TRBV19	TRBJ2-2	-	-	CASSMGMNTGELFF	TGTGCCAGTAGTATGGGGATGAACACCGGGGAGCTGTTTTTT
TRBV14	TRBJ1-3	-	-	CASSQGPSSGNTIYF	TGTGCCAGCAGCCAAGGCCCAAGCTCTGGAAACACCATATATTTT
TRBV19	TRBJ2-2	TRBD1	few	CASSLGTGIPTGELFF	TGTGCCAGTAGTCTAGGGACAGGGATCCCCACCGGGGAGCTGTTTTTT
TRBV7-8	TRBJ1-5	-	-	CASSRRPPLTEPEVPQHF	TGTGCCAGCAGCCGCCGGCCGCCCTTGACAGAGCCAGAGGTGCCCCAGCATTTT
TRBV10-1	TRBJ1-1	TRBD1	-	CASSLDRTGAFF	TGCGCCAGCAGTTTGGACCGGACAGGTGCTTTCTTT
TRBV4-2	TRBJ1-4	-	-	CASSQDGRGEKLFF	TGTGCCAGCAGCCAAGACGGAAGAGGGGAAAAACTGTTTTTT
TRBV10-2	TRBJ2-1	TRBD1	-	CASRETGGRRNEQFF	TGCGCCAGCAGGGAGACAGGGGGCCGTCGCAATGAGCAGTTCTTC
TRBV21-1	TRBJ1-2	-	-	CASSKTGTYNILYVGYTF	TGTGCCAGCAGCAAGACAGGGACCTATAACATTCTGTATGTGGGCTACACCTTC
TRBV3-1/TRBV3-2	TRBJ1-4	TRBD1	-	CASSQERQGDRREKLFF	TGTGCCAGCAGCCAAGAAAGGCAGGGGGACAGACGAGAAAAACTGTTTTTT
TRBV5-1	TRBJ2-3	-	-	CASSLGSTDTQYF	TGCGCCAGCAGCTTAGGCAGCACAGATACGCAGTATTTT